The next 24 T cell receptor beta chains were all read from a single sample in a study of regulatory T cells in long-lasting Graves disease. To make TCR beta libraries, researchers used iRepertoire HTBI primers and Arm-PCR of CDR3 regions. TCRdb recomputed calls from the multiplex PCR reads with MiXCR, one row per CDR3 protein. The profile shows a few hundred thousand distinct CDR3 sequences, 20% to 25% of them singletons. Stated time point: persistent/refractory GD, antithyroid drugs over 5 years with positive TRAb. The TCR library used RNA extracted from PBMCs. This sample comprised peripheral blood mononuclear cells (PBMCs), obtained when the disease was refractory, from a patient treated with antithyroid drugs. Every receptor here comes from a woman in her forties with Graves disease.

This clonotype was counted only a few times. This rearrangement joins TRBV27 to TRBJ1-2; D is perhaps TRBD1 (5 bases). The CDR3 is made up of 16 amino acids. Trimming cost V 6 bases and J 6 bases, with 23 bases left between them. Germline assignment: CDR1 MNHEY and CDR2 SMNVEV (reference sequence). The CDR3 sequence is CASRSWGPPLLDGYTF. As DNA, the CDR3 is TGTGCCAGCAGGAGTTGGGGCCCCCCTTTGTTGGATGGCTACACCTTC.

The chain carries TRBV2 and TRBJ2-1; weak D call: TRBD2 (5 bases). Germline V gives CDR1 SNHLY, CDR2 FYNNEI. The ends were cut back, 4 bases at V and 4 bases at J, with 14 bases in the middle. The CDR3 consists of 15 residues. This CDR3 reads CASSVPGSYYNEQFF. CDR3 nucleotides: TGTGCCAGCAGTGTTCCGGGATCTTATTACAATGAGCAGTTCTTC.

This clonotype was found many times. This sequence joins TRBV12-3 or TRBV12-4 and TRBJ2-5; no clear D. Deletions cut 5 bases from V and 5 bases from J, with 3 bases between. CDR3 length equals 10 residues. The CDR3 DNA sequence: TGTGCCAGCAGTCGGGAGACCCAGTACTTC. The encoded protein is CASSRETQYF.

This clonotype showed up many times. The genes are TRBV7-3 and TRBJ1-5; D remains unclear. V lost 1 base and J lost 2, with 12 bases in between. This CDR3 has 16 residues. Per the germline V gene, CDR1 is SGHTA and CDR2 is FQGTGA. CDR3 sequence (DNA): TGTGCCAGCAGCTTAATCTGGTTACGGTGCAATCAGCCCCAGCATTTT. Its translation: CASSLIWLRCNQPQHF.

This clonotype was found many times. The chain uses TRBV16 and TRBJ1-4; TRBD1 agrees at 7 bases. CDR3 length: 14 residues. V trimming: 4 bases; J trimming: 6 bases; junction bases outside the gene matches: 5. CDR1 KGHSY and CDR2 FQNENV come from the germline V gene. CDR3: CASSRQGMDEKLFF. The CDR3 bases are TGTGCCAGCAGCCGACAGGGAATGGATGAAAAACTGTTTTTT.

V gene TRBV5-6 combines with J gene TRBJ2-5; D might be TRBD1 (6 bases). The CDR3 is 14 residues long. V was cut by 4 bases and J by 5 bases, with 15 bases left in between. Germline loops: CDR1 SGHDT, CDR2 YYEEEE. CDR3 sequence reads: CASSPQGFWETQYF. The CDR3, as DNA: TGTGCCAGCAGCCCACAGGGTTTTTGGGAGACCCAGTACTTC.

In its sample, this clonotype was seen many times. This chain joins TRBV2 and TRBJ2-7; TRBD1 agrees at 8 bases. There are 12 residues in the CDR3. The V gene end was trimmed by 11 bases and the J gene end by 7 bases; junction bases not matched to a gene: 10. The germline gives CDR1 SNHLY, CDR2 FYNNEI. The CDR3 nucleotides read TGTGCCGGAGGGACAGGAGTAGGGGAGCAGTACTTC. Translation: CAGGTGVGEQYF.

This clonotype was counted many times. This CDR3 is CASSLASGREQYF. CDR3 DNA sequence: TGTGCCAGCAGCTTAGCTAGCGGGAGGGAGCAGTACTTC. The rearrangement links TRBV7-3 to TRBJ2-7, with 11 positions matching TRBD2. V lost 2 bases to trimming and J lost 7 bases; unmatched junction nucleotides: 1. Per germline, CDR1 SGHTA and CDR2 FQGTGA. This CDR3 is built from 13 residues.

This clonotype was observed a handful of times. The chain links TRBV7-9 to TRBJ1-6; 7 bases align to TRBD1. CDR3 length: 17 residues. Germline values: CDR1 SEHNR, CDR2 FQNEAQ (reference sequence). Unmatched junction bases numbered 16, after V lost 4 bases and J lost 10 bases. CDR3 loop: CASSSKPGQSTWSPLHF. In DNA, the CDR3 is TGTGCCAGCAGCTCAAAACCGGGACAGTCGACTTGGTCACCCCTCCACTTT.

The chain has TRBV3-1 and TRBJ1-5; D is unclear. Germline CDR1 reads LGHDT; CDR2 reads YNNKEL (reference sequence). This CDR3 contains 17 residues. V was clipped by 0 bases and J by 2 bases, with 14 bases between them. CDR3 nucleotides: TGTGCCAGCAGCCAAGATACGCCCGGGGTGGGCAATCAGCCCCAGCATTTT. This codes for CASSQDTPGVGNQPQHF.

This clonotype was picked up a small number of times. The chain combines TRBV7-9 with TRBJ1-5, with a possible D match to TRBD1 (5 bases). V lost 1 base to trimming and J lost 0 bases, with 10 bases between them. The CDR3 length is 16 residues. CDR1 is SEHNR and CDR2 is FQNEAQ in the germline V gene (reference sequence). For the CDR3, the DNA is TGTGCCAGCAGCTTAGGACACGGGGGTAGCAATCAGCCCCAGCATTTT. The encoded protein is CASSLGHGGSNQPQHF.

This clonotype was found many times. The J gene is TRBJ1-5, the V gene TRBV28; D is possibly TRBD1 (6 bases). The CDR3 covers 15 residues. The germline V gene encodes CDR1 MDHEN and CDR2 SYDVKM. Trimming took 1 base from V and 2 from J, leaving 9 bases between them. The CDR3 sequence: CASSLLQGGNQPQHF. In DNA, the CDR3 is TGTGCCAGCAGTTTATTACAGGGCGGCAATCAGCCCCAGCATTTT.

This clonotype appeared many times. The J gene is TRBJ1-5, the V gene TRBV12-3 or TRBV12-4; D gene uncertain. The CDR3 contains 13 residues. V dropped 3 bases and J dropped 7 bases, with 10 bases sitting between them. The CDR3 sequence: CASSFRAAQPQHF. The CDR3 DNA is TGTGCCAGCAGTTTCCGGGCAGCCCAGCCCCAGCATTTT.

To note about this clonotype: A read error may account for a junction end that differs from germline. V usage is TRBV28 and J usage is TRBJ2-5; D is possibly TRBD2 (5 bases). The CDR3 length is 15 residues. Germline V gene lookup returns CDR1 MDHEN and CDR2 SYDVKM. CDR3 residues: CASSPYPVGGETQYF. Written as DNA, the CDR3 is TGCGCCAGCAGCCCCTATCCCGTCGGAGGCGAGACCCAGTACTTC.

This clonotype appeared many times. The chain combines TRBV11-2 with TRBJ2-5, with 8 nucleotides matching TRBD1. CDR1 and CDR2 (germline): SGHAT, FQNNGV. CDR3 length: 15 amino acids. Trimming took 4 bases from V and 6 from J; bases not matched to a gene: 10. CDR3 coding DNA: TGTGCCAGCAGCTCACCACTACAGGGGGGAAAGACCCAGTACTTC. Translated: CASSSPLQGGKTQYF.

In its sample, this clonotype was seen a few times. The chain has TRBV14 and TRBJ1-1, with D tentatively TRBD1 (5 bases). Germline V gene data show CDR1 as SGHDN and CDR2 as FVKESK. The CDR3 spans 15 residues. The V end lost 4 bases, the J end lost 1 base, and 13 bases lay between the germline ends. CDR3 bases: TGTGCCAGCAGCCTCCACTATGACAGGAACACTGAAGCTTTCTTT. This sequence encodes CASSLHYDRNTEAFF.

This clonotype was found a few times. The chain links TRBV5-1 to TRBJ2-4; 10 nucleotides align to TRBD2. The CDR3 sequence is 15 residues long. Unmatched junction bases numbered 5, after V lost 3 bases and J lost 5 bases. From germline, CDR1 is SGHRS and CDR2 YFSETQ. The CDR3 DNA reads TGCGCCAGCAGCTCATTAGCGGGGGGCGAAAACATTCAGTACTTC. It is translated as CASSSLAGGENIQYF.

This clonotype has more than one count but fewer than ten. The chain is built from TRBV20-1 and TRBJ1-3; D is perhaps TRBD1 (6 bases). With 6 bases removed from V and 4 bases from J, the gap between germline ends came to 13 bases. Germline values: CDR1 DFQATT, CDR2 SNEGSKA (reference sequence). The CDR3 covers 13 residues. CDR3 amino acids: CSALAGVGNTIYF. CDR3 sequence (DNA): TGCAGTGCCCTGGCAGGGGTCGGAAACACCATATATTTT.

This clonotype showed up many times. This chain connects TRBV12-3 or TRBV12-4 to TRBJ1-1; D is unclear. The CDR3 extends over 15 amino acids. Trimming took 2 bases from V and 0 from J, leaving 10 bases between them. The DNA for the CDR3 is TGTGCCAGCAGTTTAATGAGACCGATGAACACTGAAGCTTTCTTT. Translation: CASSLMRPMNTEAFF.

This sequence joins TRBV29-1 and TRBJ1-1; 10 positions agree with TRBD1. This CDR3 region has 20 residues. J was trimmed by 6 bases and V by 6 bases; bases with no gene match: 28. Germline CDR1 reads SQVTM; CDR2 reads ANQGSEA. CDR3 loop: CSVVADSRDRGLQRKSEAFF. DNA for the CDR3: TGCAGCGTCGTCGCAGACAGTCGGGACAGGGGCCTCCAGCGGAAATCTGAAGCTTTCTTT.

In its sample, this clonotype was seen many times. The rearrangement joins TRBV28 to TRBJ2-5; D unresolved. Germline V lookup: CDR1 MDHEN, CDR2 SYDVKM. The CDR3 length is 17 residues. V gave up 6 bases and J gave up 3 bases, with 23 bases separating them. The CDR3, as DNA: TGTGCCAGCAGCGTATCCCCGGTGAGCGCGTTTGAAGAGACCCAGTACTTC. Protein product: CASSVSPVSAFEETQYF.

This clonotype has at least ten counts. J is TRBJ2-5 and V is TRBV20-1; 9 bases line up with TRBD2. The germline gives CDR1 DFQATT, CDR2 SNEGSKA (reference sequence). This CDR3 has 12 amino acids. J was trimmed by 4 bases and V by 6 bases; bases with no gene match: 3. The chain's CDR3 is CSARLAAETQYF. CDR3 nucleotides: TGCAGTGCCCGACTAGCGGCAGAGACCCAGTACTTC.

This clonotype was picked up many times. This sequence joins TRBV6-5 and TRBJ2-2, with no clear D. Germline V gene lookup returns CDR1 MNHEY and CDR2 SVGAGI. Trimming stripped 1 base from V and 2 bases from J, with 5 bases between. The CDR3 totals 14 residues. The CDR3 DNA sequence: TGTGCCAGCAGTTACTTTGCAAACACCGGGGAGCTGTTTTTT. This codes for CASSYFANTGELFF.

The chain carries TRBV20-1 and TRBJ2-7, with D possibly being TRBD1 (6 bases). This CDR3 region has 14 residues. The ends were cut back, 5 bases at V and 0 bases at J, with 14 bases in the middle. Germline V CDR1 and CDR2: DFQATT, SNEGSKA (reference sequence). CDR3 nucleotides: TGCAGTGCTCCTGGGACACACGTCTCCTACGAGCAGTACTTC. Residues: CSAPGTHVSYEQYF.